These 26 T cell receptor beta chains were all obtained from the same sample, sequenced in a study of vaccination effects on CD4 cells after COVID-19 (dated by TCRdb to about 2022). Library creation used the immunoSEQ multiplex PCR assay. In its TCRdb copy, this immuneACCESS table keeps in-frame sequences only and misses some clones. Where compared with another copy, unresolved V genes explain less than half of these, and the others have no known cause. The sample data list about 71,000 clones, and around 72% of these were observed just once. Jointly, the top ten make up roughly 4% of the sample. Their cognate antigens are unknown. The ViraFEST assay stimulated PBMC with viral peptide pools and then used TCR sequencing to identify antigen-specific CD4+ T cell clonotypes by expansion. After more than nine days of culture, CD4+ T cells were isolated with the EasySep CD4+ T cell isolation kit. None of the healthy vaccine recipients had a prior SARS-CoV-2 infection, which was confirmed by nucleocapsid antibody tests that came back negative both before and after vaccination.

The sequences come from CD4+ T cells from PBMCs cultured with HCoV-OC43 spike peptides, collected before COVID-19 vaccination. The label giving this sample's cell subset or site can be read as: HCoV-OC43 spike overlapping peptide pool stimulation. Receptors originate from a human donor who received a COVID-19 vaccine.

The chain combines TRBV4-1 with TRBJ2-1, with TRBD1 identical over 7 bases. The CDR3 loop spans 14 amino acids. V dropped 1 base and J dropped 6; count of bases not matched to a gene: 3. Germline V gene data show CDR1 as MGHRA and CDR2 as YSYEKL. Written as DNA, the CDR3 is TGCGCCAGCAGCCAAGTCGACAGGGTCAATGAGCAGTTCTTC. Its translation is CASSQVDRVNEQFF.

The chain employs TRBV12-3 or TRBV12-4 and TRBJ2-1; tentatively, D is TRBD1 (6 bases). The CDR3 runs to 13 residues. Trimming took off 6 bases at V and 9 bases at J, with 15 bases between the two ends. The CDR3 region is CASSRYRAGEQFF. CDR3 coding DNA: TGTGCCAGCAGCCGCTACAGGGCCGGTGAGCAGTTCTTC.

This rearrangement joins TRBV15 to TRBJ2-2; D unresolved. The germline gives CDR1 LNHNV, CDR2 YYDKDF (reference sequence). This CDR3 has 16 amino acids. Deletions cut 0 bases from V and 2 bases from J, with 10 bases between. CDR3 nucleotides: TGTGCCACCAGCAGAGAGTATACATCCAACACCGGGGAGCTGTTTTTT. It translates to CATSREYTSNTGELFF.

This clone was detected only once. This rearrangement joins TRBV19 to TRBJ1-1; 10 bases are a match to TRBD1. With 5 bases clipped from V and 3 bases from J, the junction kept 6 bases outside the gene matches. Germline CDR1 is LNHDA and CDR2 is SQIVND (reference sequence). The CDR3 loop spans 15 amino acids. For the CDR3, the DNA is TGTGCCAGTAGTCCGCTCGGGACAGGGGACACTGAAGCTTTCTTT. It specifies CASSPLGTGDTEAFF.

The rearrangement joins TRBV24-1 to TRBJ2-3; TRBD2 matches at 10 bases. This CDR3 is 15 amino acids long. Trimming at V came to 6 bases and at J to 4 bases, leaving 6 bases not matched to a gene. Germline V gene sequence: CDR1 KGHDR, CDR2 SFDVKD. The CDR3 protein is CATSSSGGAADTQYF. The CDR3 DNA is TGTGCCACCAGTTCTAGCGGGGGAGCTGCAGATACGCAGTATTTT.

In this sample, this clone turned up a few times. The chain recombines TRBV30 with TRBJ2-1; D is unclear. The germline V gene has CDR1 GTSNPN and CDR2 SVGIG (reference sequence). The CDR3 extends over 14 amino acids. The V end lost 0 bases, the J end lost 6 bases, and 12 bases lay between the germline ends. CDR3 DNA sequence: TGTGCCTGGAGTGTACGGGTAGCAATCAATGAGCAGTTCTTC. Its translation: CAWSVRVAINEQFF. Together with reference TRBV30 and TRBJ2-1, the CDR3 gives the full variable domain: SQTIHQWPATLVQPVGSPLSLECTVEGTSNPNLYWYRQAAGRGLQLLFYSVGIGQISSEVPQNLSASRPQDRQFILSSKKLLLSDSGFYLCAWSVRVAINEQFFGPGTRLTVL.

This chain uses TRBV7-9 with TRBJ1-2, with a weak D call TRBD1 (5 bases). The germline gives CDR1 SEHNR, CDR2 FQNEAQ (reference sequence). V lost 1 base and J 7 bases, leaving 16 bases between the germline ends. This CDR3 is built from 15 residues. CDR3 sequence (DNA): TGTGCCAGCAGCTTAGATGGGGCTAGGACCCGTGGCTACACCTTC. Translating it yields CASSLDGARTRGYTF.

V is TRBV6-5 and J is TRBJ2-7, with 7 bases lining up with TRBD1. The CDR3 has 14 amino acids. Germline CDR1 is MNHEY and CDR2 is SVGAGI. The trim removed 7 bases at V and 3 bases at J, leaving 9 bases unmatched. The CDR3: CASTLSWTGYEQYV. CDR3 DNA: TGTGCCAGCACTCTCTCTTGGACAGGCTACGAGCAGTACGTC.

This chain connects TRBV4-2 to TRBJ2-6, with 7 positions matching TRBD1. J gave up 0 bases and V 8 bases, and 13 bases lay outside the gene matches. Germline V gene lookup returns CDR1 LGHNA and CDR2 YNFKEQ. The CDR3 is made up of 18 amino acids. The DNA for the CDR3 is TGTGCCAGCGCGGCGAAAGGACAGGCAGTCTCTGGGGCCAACGTCCTGACTTTC. Translated, it gives CASAAKGQAVSGANVLTF.

V is TRBV7-8 and J is TRBJ2-5; TRBD1 might be the D (5 bases). The V gene lost 0 bases and the J gene lost 4 bases, with 9 bases spanning the gap. Per germline, CDR1 SGHVS and CDR2 FQNEAQ. CDR3 length: 14 residues. The CDR3 protein is CASSLAYRGETQYF. The DNA for the CDR3 is TGTGCCAGCAGCTTAGCGTATAGGGGAGAGACCCAGTACTTC.

This clone came up once. CDR3 loop: CSASHGGPSKTQYF. The CDR3, as DNA: TGCAGTGCTAGTCACGGGGGGCCTAGTAAGACCCAGTACTTC. The chain carries TRBV20-1 and TRBJ2-5; D is possibly TRBD2 (7 bases). The V end was cut by 3 bases, the J end by 6 bases, with 17 bases between. CDR3 length: 14 residues. Germline V CDR1 and CDR2: DFQATT, SNEGSKA (reference sequence).

V gene TRBV28 combines with J gene TRBJ2-7; D possibly matches TRBD1 or TRBD2 (7 bases each). CDR3 length: 16 amino acids. Trimming took 5 bases from V and 1 from J, leaving 18 bases between them. CDR1 is MDHEN, CDR2 SYDVKM, per germline. The CDR3, as DNA: TGTGCCAGCAGTACGCCGCAGGGGGGAGGGTCCTACGAGCAGTACGTC. Translation: CASSTPQGGGSYEQYV.

V usage is TRBV6-5 and J usage is TRBJ1-1; D is unresolved. V gave up 7 bases and J gave up 1 base, with 4 bases separating them. From germline, CDR1 is MNHEY and CDR2 SVGAGI. The CDR3 totals 11 residues. CDR3 amino acids: CASTGNTEAFF. The CDR3 DNA reads TGTGCCAGCACGGGGAACACTGAAGCTTTCTTT.

CDR3: CASSGTRDNEQFF. CDR3 bases: TGTGCCAGCAGCGGGACTAGGGACAATGAGCAGTTCTTC. The rearrangement links TRBV7-9 to TRBJ2-1; 8 nucleotides align to TRBD2. Per germline, CDR1 SEHNR and CDR2 FQNEAQ (reference sequence). Germline trimming cut 5 bases from V and 5 bases from J; bases unmatched to any gene: 2. The CDR3 is 13 residues long.

The chain has TRBV6-5 and TRBJ2-7; 8 nucleotides agree with TRBD1. Germline CDR1 and CDR2: MNHEY and SVGAGI. The CDR3 contains 14 residues. V gave up 2 bases and J gave up 3 bases; unmatched junction bases: 3. The CDR3 here is CASSYTGGRYEQYV. CDR3 coding DNA: TGTGCCAGCAGTTACACAGGGGGACGCTACGAGCAGTACGTC.

J is TRBJ2-2 and V is TRBV2; a weak D match, TRBD1 (5 bases). Germline CDR1 is SNHLY and CDR2 is FYNNEI. Deletions cut 6 bases from V and 0 bases from J, with 14 bases between. The CDR3 loop spans 16 amino acids. In DNA form, the CDR3 reads TGTGCCAGCAGCCTGACAGACCTCGCGAACACCGGGGAGCTGTTTTTT. Protein: CASSLTDLANTGELFF.

The CDR3 sequence is CASSEGSTNYGYTF. The DNA of the CDR3 is TGTGCCAGCAGTGAAGGCAGTACTAACTATGGCTACACCTTC. The rearrangement joins TRBV6-1 to TRBJ1-2; D is uncertain. The CDR3 consists of 14 residues. Germline V gene lookup returns CDR1 MNHNS and CDR2 SASEGT. Trimming took off 1 base at V and 0 bases at J, with 6 bases between the two ends.

The chain joins TRBV9 to TRBJ2-3; a possible D gene is TRBD2 (5 bases). V was clipped by 4 bases and J by 1 base, with 22 bases between them. CDR1 is SGDLS and CDR2 is YYNGEE in the germline V gene. This CDR3 has 18 residues. This chain's CDR3 is CASSQGIKTTPRTDTQYF. The CDR3 nucleotides read TGTGCCAGCAGCCAAGGAATCAAGACTACCCCGCGCACAGATACGCAGTATTTT.

The rearrangement links TRBV10-1 to TRBJ1-5; no reliable D call. Trimming cost V 3 bases and J 1 base, with 4 bases left between them. In germline, CDR1 is WNHNN, CDR2 SYGVQD (reference sequence). The CDR3 consists of 13 residues. The CDR3 here is CASSEGSNQPQHF. CDR3 DNA sequence: TGCGCCAGCAGTGAAGGGAGCAATCAGCCCCAGCATTTT.

The chain joins TRBV30 to TRBJ2-5; D remains unclear. Germline V lookup: CDR1 GTSNPN, CDR2 SVGIG (reference sequence). V was shortened by 2 bases and J by 5 bases, with 18 bases between the two germline ends. This CDR3 is built from 15 residues. CDR3 coding DNA: TGTGCCTGGAGTTTGGGTGGGTTTAATTGGGAGACCCAGTACTTC. This translates into CAWSLGGFNWETQYF.

The rearrangement joins TRBV5-1 to TRBJ2-5, with D hard to call. Trimming took 4 bases from V and 4 from J, leaving 14 bases between them. The CDR3 is 14 residues long. Germline CDR1 SGHRS, CDR2 YFSETQ. CDR3 coding DNA: TGCGCCAGCAGCGCCGTGAGCCCTGGAGAGACCCAGTACTTC. This codes for CASSAVSPGETQYF. Filled out from reference TRBV5-1 and TRBJ2-5, the complete variable domain reads KAGVTQTPRYLIKTRGQQVTLSCSPISGHRSVSWYQQTPGQGLQFLFEYFSETQRNKGNFPGRFSGRQFSNSRSEMNVSTLELGDSALYLCASSAVSPGETQYFGPGTRLLVL.

This sequence joins TRBV7-6 and TRBJ2-3, with 15 bases matching TRBD2. Looked up from germline, CDR1 is SGHVS and CDR2 is FNYEAQ. The junction had 18 bases not matched to a gene; V was cut back by 5 bases and J by 6 bases. CDR3 size: 20 residues. CDR3: CASSRAGTSGGRGIWDTQYF. DNA for the CDR3: TGTGCCAGCAGCAGAGCCGGGACTAGCGGGGGGCGAGGGATCTGGGATACGCAGTATTTT. Supplemented by reference TRBV7-6 and TRBJ2-3, the full variable domain reads GAGVSQSPRYKVTKRGQDVALRCDPISGHVSLYWYRQALGQGPEFLTYFNYEAQQDKSGLPNDRFSAERPEGSISTLTIQRTEQRDSAMYRCASSRAGTSGGRGIWDTQYFGPGTRLTVL.

The V gene is TRBV2, the J gene TRBJ2-1; TRBD2 matches 10 bases. CDR3 size: 15 residues. V lost 8 bases, J lost 1 base, and 5 bases stayed unmatched. Germline V gene lookup returns CDR1 SNHLY and CDR2 FYNNEI. The CDR3 is CASGGLASSYNEQFF. CDR3 nucleotide sequence: TGTGCCAGCGGGGGACTAGCGTCTTCCTACAATGAGCAGTTCTTC.

The CDR3 loop reads CASSNRGAGGKLFF. Written as DNA, the CDR3 is TGTGCCAGCTCGAACCGGGGTGCAGGGGGAAAACTGTTTTTT. The rearrangement links TRBV2 to TRBJ1-4; 7 bases map to TRBD1. Trimming at V came to 8 bases and at J to 10 bases, leaving 13 bases not matched to a gene. The length of the CDR3 is 14 residues. Germline V gene data show CDR1 as SNHLY and CDR2 as FYNNEI.

The gene calls are TRBV10-3 and TRBJ2-5, with D hard to call. Germline V gene lookup returns CDR1 ENHRY and CDR2 SYGVKD. CDR3 length: 14 amino acids. With 4 bases removed from V and 1 base from J, the gap between germline ends came to 10 bases. Here the CDR3 DNA reads TGTGCCATCAGTGTAGGGCCGGCCCAAGAGACCCAGTACTTC. Its translation: CAISVGPAQETQYF.

The V and J genes are TRBV30 and TRBJ1-6; D gene unclear. Trimming left V 4 bases short and J 8 bases short, with 12 bases between. The CDR3 has 13 amino acids. Germline V gives CDR1 GTSNPN, CDR2 SVGIG (reference sequence). CDR3 DNA: TGTGCCTGGAAGGCACAGCGCTATTCACCCCTCCACTTT. As protein: CAWKAQRYSPLHF.